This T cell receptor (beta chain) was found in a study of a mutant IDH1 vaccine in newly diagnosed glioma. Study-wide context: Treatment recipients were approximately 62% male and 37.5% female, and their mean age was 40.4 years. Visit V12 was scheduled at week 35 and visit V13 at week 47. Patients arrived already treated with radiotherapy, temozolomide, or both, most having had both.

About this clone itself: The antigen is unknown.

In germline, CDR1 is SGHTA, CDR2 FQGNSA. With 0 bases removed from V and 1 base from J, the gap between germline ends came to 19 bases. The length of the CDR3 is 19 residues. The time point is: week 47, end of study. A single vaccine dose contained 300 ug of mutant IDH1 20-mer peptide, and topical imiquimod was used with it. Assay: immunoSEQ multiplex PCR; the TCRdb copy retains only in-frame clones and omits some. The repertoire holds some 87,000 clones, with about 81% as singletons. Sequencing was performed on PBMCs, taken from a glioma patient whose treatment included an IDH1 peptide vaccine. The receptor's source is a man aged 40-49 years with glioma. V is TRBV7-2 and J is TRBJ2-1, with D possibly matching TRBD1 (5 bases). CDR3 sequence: CASSLATAFRRGSYNEQFF. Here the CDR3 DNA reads TGTGCCAGCAGCTTAGCCACAGCATTTCGAAGGGGATCCTACAATGAGCAGTTCTTC.